Listed here are 32 T cell receptor beta chains from one sample, sequenced in a study of blood T cell repertoires in COVID-19. The data were produced by immunoSEQ multiplex PCR, yet TCRdb's version contains in-frame clones alone and is incomplete. Here the sample spans under 400,000 clones, roughly 86% being singletons. Sequenced: peripheral blood. Receptors originate from a woman aged 25-40 years with COVID-19, enrolled during active disease.

This chain uses TRBV27 with TRBJ2-3; 12 nucleotides line up with TRBD2. This CDR3 has 16 residues. CDR1 is MNHEY, CDR2 SMNVEV, per germline (reference sequence). V lost 4 bases to trimming and J lost 4 bases; unmatched junction nucleotides: 6. CDR3 sequence reads: CASSSRTSGDSDTQYF. The CDR3 DNA is TGTGCCAGCAGTTCGCGGACTAGCGGGGACTCAGATACGCAGTATTTT.

The chain is built from TRBV4-1 and TRBJ2-5, with D possibly TRBD2 on 6 matching bases. This CDR3 has 18 residues. The V end lost 6 bases, the J end lost 0 bases, and 23 bases lay between the germline ends. In germline, CDR1 is MGHRA, CDR2 YSYEKL. CDR3 nucleotides: TGCGCCAGCAGTTGGAGAAGAAGCGGCGGGGCGTACCAAGAGACCCAGTACTTC. Its translation: CASSWRRSGGAYQETQYF.

V usage is TRBV10-3 and J usage is TRBJ2-5, with 12 bases aligning to TRBD2. V lost 4 bases, J lost 0 bases, and 0 bases stayed unmatched. CDR1 is ENHRY, CDR2 SYGVKD, per germline. This CDR3 region has 15 residues. The CDR3 sequence: CAISGLAGDQETQYF. As DNA, the CDR3 is TGTGCCATCAGTGGACTAGCGGGGGACCAAGAGACCCAGTACTTC.

The CDR3 is CASSPPIPRQGVNGYTF. In DNA form, the CDR3 reads TGTGCCAGCAGCCCCCCCATCCCCCGACAGGGGGTTAATGGCTACACCTTC. This chain joins TRBV11-3 and TRBJ1-2, with 9 bases lining up with TRBD1. There are 17 residues in the CDR3. Trimming removed 5 bases from V and 6 bases from J; junction bases left unmatched: 16. Germline V gene lookup returns CDR1 SGHNT and CDR2 YENEEA.

DNA of the CDR3: TGTGCCAGCAGCGTAGTTGGCAATTCACCCCTCCACTTT. The encoded protein is CASSVVGNSPLHF. This rearrangement joins TRBV9 to TRBJ1-6; D call uncertain. The CDR3 length is 13 residues. The germline V and J ends were trimmed by 0 bases and 7 bases, with 5 bases remaining between them. Germline V gene data show CDR1 as SGDLS and CDR2 as YYNGEE.

This sequence joins TRBV10-3 and TRBJ2-3; 14 bases are a match to TRBD2. V lost 7 bases, J lost 5 bases, and 8 bases stayed unmatched. From germline, CDR1 is ENHRY and CDR2 SYGVKD. The CDR3 runs 16 residues. The CDR3 protein is CAITMTSGRGIDTQYF. In DNA form, the CDR3 reads TGTGCCATCACTATGACTAGCGGGAGGGGAATAGATACGCAGTATTTT.

The V gene is TRBV10-3, the J gene TRBJ2-1, with D perhaps TRBD2 (5 bases). Between the trimmed V and J ends, which lost 5 bases and 7 bases, there was a span of 12 bases. CDR3 size: 13 residues. Germline CDR1 and CDR2: ENHRY and SYGVKD. The CDR3 here is CAISTGIRNEQFF. CDR3 nucleotides: TGTGCCATCAGTACCGGGATTAGGAATGAGCAGTTCTTC.

The chain couples TRBV27 to TRBJ2-1, with D unresolved. Trimming removed 5 bases at V and 5 bases at J, with 13 bases between. The CDR3 loop spans 14 amino acids. The germline V gene encodes CDR1 MNHEY and CDR2 SMNVEV (reference sequence). CDR3 loop: CASSPWVSDNEQFF. In DNA, the CDR3 is TGTGCCAGCAGTCCCTGGGTAAGCGACAATGAGCAGTTCTTC.

The rearrangement uses TRBV10-2 and TRBJ2-1, with TRBD2 matching over 11 bases. This CDR3 comprises 16 residues. Trimming took 7 bases from V and 8 from J; bases not matched to a gene: 13. Germline V gene lookup returns CDR1 WSHSY and CDR2 SAAADI. The CDR3 loop reads CASTGIAGGPNYEQFF. The CDR3 nucleotides read TGCGCCAGCACCGGAATAGCGGGAGGGCCTAATTATGAGCAGTTCTTC.

The chain carries TRBV12-3 or TRBV12-4 and TRBJ2-7; D not resolved. The CDR3 totals 12 residues. The germline V and J ends were trimmed by 2 bases and 2 bases, with 4 bases remaining between them. CDR3 region: CASSLHPYEQYF. CDR3 sequence (DNA): TGTGCCAGCAGTTTACATCCCTACGAGCAGTACTTC.

The V call is TRBV19, the J call TRBJ1-4; possibly TRBD1 for D (6 bases). This CDR3 comprises 15 residues. In germline, CDR1 is LNHDA, CDR2 SQIVND (reference sequence). V was shortened by 3 bases and J by 8 bases, with 16 bases between the two germline ends. CDR3 loop: CASSMDGGLGEKLFF. CDR3 nucleotides: TGTGCCAGTAGTATGGACGGGGGGCTTGGCGAAAAACTGTTTTTT.

V and J are TRBV27 and TRBJ1-1, with 9 bases fitting TRBD1. Germline V gene lookup returns CDR1 MNHEY and CDR2 SMNVEV (reference sequence). Losses at the gene ends were 8 bases for V and 7 bases for J; bases not matched to a gene: 11. The CDR3 runs to 14 residues. The CDR3 sequence is CASRNRGLYGEAFF. The CDR3 DNA follows: TGTGCCAGCCGAAACAGGGGGCTATACGGTGAAGCTTTCTTT.

The chain uses TRBV5-6 and TRBJ1-3; maybe TRBD1 (5 bases). The V and J ends lost 2 bases and 6 bases respectively, with 12 bases between them. Germline loops: CDR1 SGHDT, CDR2 YYEEEE. The CDR3 spans 14 residues. Here the CDR3 reads CASSFLGRENTIYF. The CDR3 nucleotides are TGTGCCAGCAGCTTTTTGGGGCGGGAAAACACCATATATTTT.

This chain links TRBV28 with TRBJ1-2, with D maybe TRBD1 (5 bases). This CDR3 contains 14 residues. Germline V CDR1 and CDR2: MDHEN, SYDVKM. The V and J ends lost 3 bases and 4 bases respectively, with 12 bases between them. The CDR3 protein is CASSFGGVFYGYTF. As DNA, the CDR3 is TGTGCCAGCAGTTTCGGAGGGGTCTTCTATGGCTACACCTTC.

This clone showed up many times. The chain combines TRBV7-2 with TRBJ2-2; 7 positions match TRBD2. J lost 5 bases, V lost 0 bases, and 3 bases had no gene match. The CDR3 has 15 residues. In germline, CDR1 is SGHTA, CDR2 FQGNSA. The CDR3, as DNA: TGTGCCAGCAGCTTAGCGGGAGGGAGTACCGGGGAGCTGTTTTTT. This sequence encodes CASSLAGGSTGELFF.

The table lists this clone with a count of one. This chain's CDR3 is CASTGQGNPYEQYF. CDR3 coding DNA: TGTGCCAGCACGGGACAGGGGAACCCGTACGAGCAGTACTTC. The V gene is TRBV28, the J gene TRBJ2-7, with TRBD1 identical over 10 bases. The CDR3 covers 14 residues. With V trimmed by 7 bases and J by 4 bases, 7 bases remained unmatched. Per germline, CDR1 MDHEN and CDR2 SYDVKM.

The chain has TRBV27 and TRBJ2-5, with TRBD2 matching 7 bases. CDR3 length equals 14 residues. Germline CDR1 reads MNHEY; CDR2 reads SMNVEV (reference sequence). V lost 6 bases, J lost 4 bases, and 8 bases stayed unmatched. The CDR3 spells CASSPMGGGETQYF. In DNA, the CDR3 is TGTGCCAGCAGCCCCATGGGGGGGGGAGAGACCCAGTACTTC.

The genes are TRBV6-6 and TRBJ1-6, with TRBD1 as a possible D gene (5 bases). From germline, CDR1 is MNHNY and CDR2 SVGAGI (reference sequence). The CDR3 length is 16 residues. V was pared by 0 bases and J by 9 bases, with 15 bases between. Here the CDR3 reads CASSYSREGRGSPLHF. CDR3 in DNA: TGTGCCAGCAGTTACTCGAGGGAGGGAAGGGGTTCACCCCTCCACTTT.

The rearrangement joins TRBV29-1 to TRBJ2-7, with 10 bases that match TRBD1. CDR1 and CDR2 (germline): SQVTM, ANQGSEA. The junction had 2 bases not matched to a gene; V was cut back by 5 bases and J by 4 bases. This CDR3 spans 12 amino acids. The CDR3 region has the DNA TGCAGCGTTCGGGACAGGGGTTACGAGCAGTACTTC. Amino acids: CSVRDRGYEQYF.

This clone was observed a handful of times. The V call is TRBV6-6, the J call TRBJ1-3; D may be TRBD1 (6 bases). Trimming shortened V by 6 bases and J by 0 bases, and 15 bases separated the two germline ends. Germline V gene data show CDR1 as MNHNY and CDR2 as SVGAGI (reference sequence). CDR3 length: 16 residues. The CDR3 loop reads CASSLDTGSSGNTIYF. The CDR3 coding sequence is TGTGCCAGCAGCCTGGATACAGGGAGCTCTGGAAACACCATATATTTT.

The chain has TRBV19 and TRBJ2-7, with 7 positions matching TRBD2. The CDR3 runs to 14 residues. Trimming removed 2 bases from V and 2 bases from J; junction bases left unmatched: 3. CDR1 LNHDA and CDR2 SQIVND come from the germline V gene (reference sequence). The CDR3 region has the DNA TGTGCCAGTAGTATATCTCTAGCGGCCTACGAGCAGTACTTC. Translation gives CASSISLAAYEQYF.

The chain uses TRBV30 and TRBJ2-1; 8 nucleotides match TRBD2. This CDR3 region has 15 residues. Per the germline V gene, CDR1 is GTSNPN and CDR2 is SVGIG (reference sequence). With 0 bases clipped from V and 6 bases from J, the junction kept 7 bases outside the gene matches. Here the CDR3 reads CAWSVRAGVINEQFF. The DNA of the CDR3 is TGTGCCTGGAGTGTAAGAGCGGGAGTTATCAATGAGCAGTTCTTC.

V is TRBV15 and J is TRBJ2-3; D uncertain. Germline V gives CDR1 LNHNV, CDR2 YYDKDF (reference sequence). V was shortened by 0 bases and J by 2 bases, with 3 bases between the two germline ends. The CDR3 runs to 13 residues. The CDR3 nucleotides are TGTGCCACCAGCAGAGACTACACAGATACGCAGTATTTT. Protein product: CATSRDYTDTQYF.

This sequence joins TRBV29-1 and TRBJ2-7, with D tentatively TRBD1 (6 bases). The germline V and J ends were trimmed by 2 bases and 3 bases, with 17 bases remaining between them. Germline V CDR1 and CDR2: SQVTM, ANQGSEA. The CDR3 spans 15 residues. This chain's CDR3 is CSVELPGTTNYEQYF. CDR3 nucleotides: TGCAGCGTTGAACTCCCCGGGACAACAAACTACGAGCAGTACTTC.

The chain's CDR3 is CASSLQGSHEQYF. CDR3 in DNA: TGTGCCAGCAGCCTACAGGGGTCCCACGAGCAGTACTTC. The V call is TRBV13, the J call TRBJ2-7, with 7 bases lining up with TRBD1. This CDR3 spans 13 amino acids. Germline trimming cut 5 bases from V and 5 bases from J; bases unmatched to any gene: 6. CDR1 is PRHDT and CDR2 is FYEKMQ in the germline V gene (reference sequence).

The chain recombines TRBV28 with TRBJ1-2; D possibly corresponds to TRBD1 (6 bases). Germline values: CDR1 MDHEN, CDR2 SYDVKM. The CDR3 runs 14 residues. V lost 6 bases and J lost 3, with 14 bases in between. The CDR3 DNA reads as TGTGCCAGCAGAGGCGTCGGGACACACTATGGCTACACCTTC. This codes for CASRGVGTHYGYTF.

This chain connects TRBV4-1 to TRBJ2-7; D might be TRBD2 (6 bases). Germline loops: CDR1 MGHRA, CDR2 YSYEKL. The V and J ends lost 4 bases and 10 bases respectively, with 14 bases between them. The CDR3 is 12 residues long. The CDR3, as DNA: TGCGCCAGCAGCCTATCGGGCGGGGTCCAGTACTTC. Protein sequence: CASSLSGGVQYF.

The chain is built from TRBV6-6 and TRBJ2-3; TRBD2 matches at 8 bases. The CDR3 sequence is 17 residues long. Germline assignment: CDR1 MNHNY and CDR2 SVGAGI (reference sequence). With 5 bases clipped from V and 3 bases from J, the junction kept 13 bases outside the gene matches. As DNA, the CDR3 is TGTGCCAGCAGTCCCCTAGGGAGCGGGAGTTTTACAGATACGCAGTATTTT. It codes for CASSPLGSGSFTDTQYF.

The chain carries TRBV5-6 and TRBJ2-5; the D is unclear. There are 15 residues in the CDR3. V gave up 0 bases and J gave up 1 base, with 10 bases separating them. CDR1 is SGHDT and CDR2 is YYEEEE in the germline V gene. The CDR3 DNA follows: TGTGCCAGCAGCTTGGTCCGAGAACCCCAAGAGACCCAGTACTTC. It specifies CASSLVREPQETQYF. The whole variable domain, filled in from reference TRBV5-6 and TRBJ2-5, reads DAGVTQSPTHLIKTRGQQVTLRCSPKSGHDTVSWYQQALGQGPQFIFQYYEEEERQRGNFPDRFSGHQFPNYSSELNVNALLLGDSALYLCASSLVREPQETQYFGPGTRLLVL.

The V call is TRBV5-4, the J call TRBJ1-3; the D is unclear. CDR3 length: 14 amino acids. CDR1 and CDR2 from the germline V gene are SGHNT and YYREEE (reference sequence). Trimming removed 0 bases at V and 0 bases at J, with 4 bases between. CDR3 sequence (DNA): TGTGCCAGCAGCTTGGCAGGCTCTGGAAACACCATATATTTT. Its protein product is CASSLAGSGNTIYF.

This sequence joins TRBV6-5 and TRBJ2-1; a possible D gene is TRBD1 (5 bases). V lost 8 bases to trimming and J lost 4 bases, with 12 bases between them. This CDR3 has 13 amino acids. Germline CDR1 and CDR2: MNHEY and SVGAGI. CDR3 DNA sequence: TGTGCCAGCGCCGCAGGGTATTACAATGAGCAGTTCTTC. It specifies CASAAGYYNEQFF.

This clone was found a few times. This chain connects TRBV6-1 to TRBJ2-3, with D maybe TRBD2 (5 bases). From germline, CDR1 is MNHNS and CDR2 SASEGT. The CDR3 spans 14 residues. V was clipped by 3 bases and J by 10 bases, with 17 bases between them. This chain's CDR3 is CASSEGSGHTAQYF. Here the CDR3 DNA reads TGTGCCAGCAGTGAGGGCAGCGGCCACACTGCGCAGTATTTT.